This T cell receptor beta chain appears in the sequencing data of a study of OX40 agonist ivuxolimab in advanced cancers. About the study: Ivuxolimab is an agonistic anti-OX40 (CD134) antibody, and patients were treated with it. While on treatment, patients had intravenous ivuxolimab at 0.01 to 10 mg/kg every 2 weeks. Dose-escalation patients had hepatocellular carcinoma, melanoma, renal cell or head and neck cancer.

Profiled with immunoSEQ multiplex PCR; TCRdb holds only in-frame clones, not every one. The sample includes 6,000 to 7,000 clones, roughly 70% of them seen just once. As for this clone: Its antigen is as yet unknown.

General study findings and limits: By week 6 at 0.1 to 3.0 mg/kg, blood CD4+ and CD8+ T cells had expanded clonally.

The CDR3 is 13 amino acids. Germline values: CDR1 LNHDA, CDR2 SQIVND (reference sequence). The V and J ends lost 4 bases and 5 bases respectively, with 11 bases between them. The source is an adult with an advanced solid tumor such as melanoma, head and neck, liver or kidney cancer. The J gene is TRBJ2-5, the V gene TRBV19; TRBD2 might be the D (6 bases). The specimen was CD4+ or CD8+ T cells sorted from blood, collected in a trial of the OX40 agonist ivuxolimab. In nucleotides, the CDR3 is TGTGCCAGTAGTACACGACTAGGGGAGACCCAGTACTTC. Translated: CASSTRLGETQYF. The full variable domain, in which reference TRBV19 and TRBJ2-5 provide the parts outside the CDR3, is DGGITQSPKYLFRKEGQNVTLSCEQNLNHDAMYWYRQDPGQGLRLIYYSQIVNDFQKGDIAEGYSVSREKKESFPLTVTSAQKNPTAFYLCASSTRLGETQYFGPGTRLLVL.